Below, one T cell receptor beta chain is given with its context. As yet, its antigen is unknown. The CDR3 consists of 15 residues. V was trimmed by 5 bases and J by 3 bases, leaving 17 bases between them. Germline V lookup: CDR1 MNHEY, CDR2 SMNVEV (reference sequence). This specimen belongs to a study of T cell responses to AZD1222 COVID-19 vaccine. Whole-study results and caveats: When two AZD1222 doses had been given, Spike-specific TCR breadth and depth rose. Donor demographics were predominantly white British with a female majority; clonal diversity may be underestimated. In all cases, repertoires were sampled only after the peak T cell response. Among AZD1222 vaccinees, only 5 to 7 were seropositive at baseline.

Sequencing was performed with immunoSEQ multiplex PCR; in TCRdb, only in-frame clones are kept and a portion is missing. Among some 150,000 clones listed, roughly 86% were seen once. The chain is built from TRBV27 and TRBJ2-7; D gene uncertain. This TCR was sampled from an adult who received the AZD1222 COVID-19 vaccine. The sequencing used peripheral blood, collected 28 days after the second AZD1222 dose. In nucleotides, the CDR3 is TGTGCCAGCAGTCGCACCGGTAGTAAGCACTACGAGCAGTACTTC. Translation gives CASSRTGSKHYEQYF.